The clone carrying this TCR delta chain appeared a few times. An end of the junction does not agree with germline; a read error may underlie this. Other DNA variants within this sample encode the same CDR3. This sample is part of a study of gamma-delta T cells after stem cell transplantation. From germline, CDR1 is GEAIGNYY and CDR2 EKD. This CDR3 is built from 17 residues. TCRdb repeated clone calling on the RT-PCR reads with CATT. The table records about 3,000 delta-chain clones, around 2.5% of them present only once. Input material: gamma-delta T cells. This chain uses TRDV2 with TRDJ1, with 7 positions matching TRDD3. The receptor was derived from a human donor. It is not recorded whose cells these are; they may come from a transplant donor. The CDR3 nucleotides are TGTGCCTGTGACACCGTAGGTTCTGGGGGGTTCACCGATAAGCTCATCTTT. Encoded protein: CACDTVGSGGFTDKLIF.